This T cell receptor beta chain is drawn from a study of OX40 agonist ivuxolimab in advanced cancers. The protocol was immunoSEQ multiplex PCR, while the TCRdb copy is restricted to in-frame clones and leaves out a portion. The data contain over 100,000 clones, about 92% of them singletons. The CDR3 has 14 residues. From germline, CDR1 is MNHEY and CDR2 SVGAGI. V lost 1 base to trimming and J lost 8 bases, with 14 bases between them. This material consisted of CD4+ or CD8+ T cells sorted from blood, taken in a trial of the OX40 agonist ivuxolimab. This chain links TRBV6-5 with TRBJ1-2; D is unresolved. The receptor was isolated from an adult with an advanced solid tumor such as melanoma, head and neck, liver or kidney cancer. CDR3 sequence (DNA): TGTGCCAGCAGTTACTACGATCGCAGTTCGGGCTACACCTTC. Translated: CASSYYDRSSGYTF.